These 20 T cell receptor beta chains came from one sample sequenced in a study of shared clonotypes between healthy human individuals. The data were produced by immunoSEQ multiplex PCR, yet TCRdb's version contains in-frame clones alone and is incomplete. The data show about 2.4 million clones, with approximately 90% seen just once and roughly 0.15% held by the top ten. Sequencing was done on a sample of naive CD4+ T cells sorted from blood. Subset in this sample: CD45RA+ positively selected. These receptors were collected from a man aged 18-30 years in good health.

Note on this clone: The sample carries other DNA sequences with the same CDR3. The chain links TRBV9 to TRBJ1-3; D not certain. The V and J ends lost 2 bases and 0 bases respectively, with 9 bases between them. Germline-derived CDR1 and CDR2 are SGDLS and YYNGEE. The CDR3 contains 15 residues. The DNA for the CDR3 is TGTGCCAGCAGCGTTCTGGGTTCCTCTGGAAACACCATATATTTT. Amino acid sequence: CASSVLGSSGNTIYF.

V usage is TRBV6-6 and J usage is TRBJ2-2; the D is unclear. The CDR3 consists of 16 residues. Germline CDR1 MNHNY, CDR2 SVGAGI (reference sequence). V gave up 5 bases and J gave up 2 bases, with 15 bases separating them. As DNA, the CDR3 is TGTGCCAGCAGTAGAGATGTACAAGGAAACACCGGGGAGCTGTTTTTT. Translated: CASSRDVQGNTGELFF.

The chain combines TRBV20-1 with TRBJ2-7, with D perhaps TRBD1 (6 bases). This CDR3 spans 11 amino acids. Germline V gene lookup returns CDR1 DFQATT and CDR2 SNEGSKA (reference sequence). Between the trimmed V and J ends, which lost 7 bases and 5 bases, there was a span of 12 bases. CDR3: CSVDQGNEQYF. The CDR3 DNA sequence: TGCAGTGTTGATCAGGGGAACGAGCAGTACTTC.

V gene TRBV12-5 combines with J gene TRBJ1-1, with D perhaps TRBD1 (5 bases). CDR3 length: 14 residues. V was trimmed by 7 bases and J by 8 bases, leaving 20 bases between them. Germline assignment: CDR1 LGHNT and CDR2 FRNRAP. In DNA, the CDR3 is TGTGCTAGTGCTTGGGGGGAAACTAGTAGAGAAGCTTTCTTT. It specifies CASAWGETSREAFF.

This chain uses TRBV6-6 with TRBJ2-5, with D perhaps matching TRBD1 or TRBD2 (5 bases each). The CDR3 covers 13 residues. Trimming shortened V by 10 bases and J by 3 bases, and 15 bases separated the two germline ends. Germline-derived CDR1 and CDR2 are MNHNY and SVGAGI (reference sequence). CDR3 DNA: TGTGCCACCATAACCGGGACCAAAGAGACCCAGTACTTC. Protein sequence: CATITGTKETQYF.

V usage is TRBV7-8 and J usage is TRBJ2-4, with D uncertain. With 2 bases removed from V and 5 bases from J, the gap between germline ends came to 4 bases. Germline CDR1 is SGHVS and CDR2 is FQNEAQ. CDR3 length: 12 residues. DNA of the CDR3: TGTGCCAGCAGCTTAACAGAAAACATTCAGTACTTC. As protein: CASSLTENIQYF.

The chain recombines TRBV28 with TRBJ1-5; TRBD1 might be the D (6 bases). CDR3 length: 15 residues. Trimming pared 4 bases from V and 0 bases from J, leaving 10 bases between. Germline V CDR1 and CDR2: MDHEN, SYDVKM. CDR3 protein: CASSSDSYSNQPQHF. Written as DNA, the CDR3 is TGTGCCAGCAGTTCGGACAGCTATAGCAATCAGCCCCAGCATTTT.

This clone was recorded a few times. The J gene is TRBJ1-1, the V gene TRBV11-3; D may be TRBD1 (5 bases). Germline lookup yields CDR1 SGHNT and CDR2 YENEEA. With 0 bases removed from V and 3 bases from J, the gap between germline ends came to 8 bases. The CDR3 sequence is 14 residues long. The CDR3, as DNA: TGTGCCAGCAGCTTAGAGGGGGTTGACACTGAAGCTTTCTTT. This codes for CASSLEGVDTEAFF.

The CDR3 DNA is TGTGCCAGCAGTTACCCGGGACAGGGGAAATCCTACGAGCAGTACTTC. Protein product: CASSYPGQGKSYEQYF. This rearrangement joins TRBV6-6 to TRBJ2-7, with TRBD1 matching over 10 bases. V shed 2 bases and J 1 base; nucleotides not matched to a gene: 5. The CDR3 contains 16 residues. Germline V gene lookup returns CDR1 MNHNY and CDR2 SVGAGI (reference sequence).

This clone was detected only once. The chain carries TRBV11-3 and TRBJ2-5; 9 nucleotides match TRBD2. The ends lost 3 bases at V and 5 bases at J; junction bases unmatched: 7. The CDR3 covers 15 residues. The germline V gene has CDR1 SGHNT and CDR2 YENEEA. The CDR3 nucleotides read TGTGCCAGCAGCTTGGGCGGGAGGGCCCGGGAGACCCAGTACTTC. Its translation is CASSLGGRARETQYF. Full variable domain (missing parts from reference TRBV11-3 and TRBJ2-5): EAGVVQSPRYKIIEKKQPVAFWCNPISGHNTLYWYLQNLGQGPELLIRYENEEAVDDSQLPKDRFSAERLKGVDSTLKIQPAELGDSAVYLCASSLGGRARETQYFGPGTRLLVL.

This clone is a singleton in its sample. V usage is TRBV4-1 and J usage is TRBJ2-1, with 10 bases aligning to TRBD2. The CDR3 covers 15 residues. V lost 0 bases, J lost 15 bases, and 11 bases stayed unmatched. The germline V gene encodes CDR1 MGHRA and CDR2 YSYEKL. The CDR3 sequence: CASSQDLVAGGQGFF. The CDR3 region has the DNA TGCGCCAGCAGCCAAGATTTGGTAGCGGGAGGCCAAGGGTTCTTC.

V and J are TRBV6-4 and TRBJ2-7; possible D gene TRBD1, 6 bases. V gave up 8 bases and J gave up 2 bases, with 19 bases separating them. The CDR3 has 15 amino acids. In germline, CDR1 is MRHNA, CDR2 SNTAGT. The CDR3 spells CASPRPGDTTYEQYF. The CDR3 nucleotides read TGTGCCAGCCCCCGCCCCGGGGACACCACCTACGAGCAGTACTTC.

This clone appeared a few times. The rearrangement links TRBV19 to TRBJ2-2, with D possibly being TRBD2 (5 bases). Germline CDR1 LNHDA, CDR2 SQIVND (reference sequence). V shed 10 bases and J shed 4 bases, with 16 bases lying between them. CDR3 length equals 14 residues. The CDR3 is CATEGFMTTGELFF. The CDR3 bases are TGTGCCACAGAGGGATTTATGACCACCGGGGAGCTGTTTTTT.

This chain joins TRBV5-5 and TRBJ1-1; no clear D gene. Trimming took 0 bases from V and 11 from J, leaving 8 bases between them. The CDR3 is made up of 11 amino acids. The V gene's germline CDR1 is SGHKS and CDR2 YYEKEE (reference sequence). The CDR3 DNA sequence: TGTGCCAGCAGCTTGGGACAACGGGCTTTCTTT. Its translation: CASSLGQRAFF. The variable domain in full, completed from reference TRBV5-5 and TRBJ1-1, reads DAGVTQSPTHLIKTRGQQVTLRCSPISGHKSVSWYQQVLGQGPQFIFQYYEKEERGRGNFPDRFSARQFPNYSSELNVNALLLGDSALYLCASSLGQRAFFGQGTRLTVV.

This clone appeared a single time. Other DNA sequences in the sample encode the same CDR3. This rearrangement joins TRBV7-8 to TRBJ1-2; D perhaps matches TRBD1 (5 bases). Deletions cut 3 bases from V and 7 bases from J, with 6 bases between. This CDR3 region has 11 residues. The germline CDR1 and CDR2 sequences are SGHVS and FQNEAQ. DNA for the CDR3: TGTGCCAGCAGCTTGGGGGGTGGCTACACCTTC. Translation: CASSLGGGYTF.

This sequence joins TRBV28 and TRBJ1-2; D is undetermined. Trimming cost V 3 bases and J 8 bases, with 10 bases left between them. Germline V gene sequence: CDR1 MDHEN, CDR2 SYDVKM. The CDR3 spans 12 residues. CDR3 sequence: CASSLVIGGYTF. The CDR3 DNA is TGTGCCAGCAGTTTGGTTATAGGGGGCTACACCTTC.

This clone was counted once. The V gene is TRBV15, the J gene TRBJ2-7, with D perhaps assigned TRBD1 or TRBD2 (5 bases each). This CDR3 comprises 15 residues. Per the germline V gene, CDR1 is LNHNV and CDR2 is YYDKDF (reference sequence). V was shortened by 0 bases and J by 0 bases, with 9 bases between the two germline ends. CDR3 sequence: CATSRERGPSYEQYF. The CDR3 DNA follows: TGTGCCACCAGCAGAGAGAGGGGTCCCTCCTACGAGCAGTACTTC.

This clone was counted a single time. The chain employs TRBV28 and TRBJ2-7; 9 nucleotides align to TRBD2. V lost 3 bases and J lost 1; bases outside the gene matches: 7. Germline V lookup: CDR1 MDHEN, CDR2 SYDVKM. This CDR3 contains 16 residues. Here the CDR3 reads CASSLFTRGGSYEQYF. The CDR3 DNA reads TGTGCCAGCAGTTTGTTCACGCGGGGGGGATCCTACGAGCAGTACTTC.

Comment on this clone: Other DNA sequences in this sample translate to the same CDR3. V and J are TRBV5-1 and TRBJ1-6; D call uncertain. The V and J ends lost 0 bases and 7 bases respectively, with 11 bases between them. Germline V CDR1 and CDR2: SGHRS, YFSETQ. This CDR3 spans 15 amino acids. DNA of the CDR3: TGCGCCAGCAGCTTGGAGGGTCAGAAGAATTCACCCCTCCACTTT. It is translated as CASSLEGQKNSPLHF.

This rearrangement joins TRBV28 to TRBJ1-3; D might be TRBD1 (5 bases). Germline lookup yields CDR1 MDHEN and CDR2 SYDVKM. This CDR3 region has 13 residues. Trimming shortened V by 5 bases and J by 8 bases, and 13 bases separated the two germline ends. The DNA of the CDR3 is TGTGCCAGCAGTACACCAGGGAGGGACACCATATATTTT. It specifies CASSTPGRDTIYF.